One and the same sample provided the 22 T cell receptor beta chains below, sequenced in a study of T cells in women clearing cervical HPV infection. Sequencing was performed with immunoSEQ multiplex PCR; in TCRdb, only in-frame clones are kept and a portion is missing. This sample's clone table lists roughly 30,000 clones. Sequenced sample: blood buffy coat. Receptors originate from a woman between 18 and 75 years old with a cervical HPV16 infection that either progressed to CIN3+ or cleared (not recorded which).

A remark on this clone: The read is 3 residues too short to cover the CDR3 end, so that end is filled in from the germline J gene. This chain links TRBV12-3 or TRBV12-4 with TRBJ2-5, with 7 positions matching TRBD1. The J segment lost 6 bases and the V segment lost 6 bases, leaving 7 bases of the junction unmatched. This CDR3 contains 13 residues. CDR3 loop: CASRPTGEQTQYF. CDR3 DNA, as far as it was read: TGTGCCAGCAGACCTACAGGGGAGCAGACC.

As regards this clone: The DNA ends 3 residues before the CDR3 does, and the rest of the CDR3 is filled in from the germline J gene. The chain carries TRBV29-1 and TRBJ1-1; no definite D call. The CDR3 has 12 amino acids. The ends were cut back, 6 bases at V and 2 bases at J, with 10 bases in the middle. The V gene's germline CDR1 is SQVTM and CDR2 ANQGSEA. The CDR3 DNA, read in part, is TGCAGCGTCGCGCCATTAAACACTGAA. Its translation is CSVAPLNTE. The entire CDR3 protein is CSVAPLNTEAFF.

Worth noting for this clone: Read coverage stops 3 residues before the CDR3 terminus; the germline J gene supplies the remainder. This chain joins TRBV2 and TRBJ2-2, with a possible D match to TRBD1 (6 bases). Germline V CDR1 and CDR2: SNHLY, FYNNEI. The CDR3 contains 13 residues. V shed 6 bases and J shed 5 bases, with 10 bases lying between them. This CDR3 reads CASRSGETGELFF. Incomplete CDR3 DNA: TGTGCCAGCAGATCAGGGGAAACCGGGGAG.

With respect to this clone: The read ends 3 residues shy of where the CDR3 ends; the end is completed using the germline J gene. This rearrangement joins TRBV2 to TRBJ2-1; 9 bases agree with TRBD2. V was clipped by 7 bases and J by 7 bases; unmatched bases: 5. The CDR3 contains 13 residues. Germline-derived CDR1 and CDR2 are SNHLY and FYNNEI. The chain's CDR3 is CASTLLAGNEQFF. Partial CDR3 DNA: TGTGCCAGCACTCTTCTAGCGGGAAATGAG.

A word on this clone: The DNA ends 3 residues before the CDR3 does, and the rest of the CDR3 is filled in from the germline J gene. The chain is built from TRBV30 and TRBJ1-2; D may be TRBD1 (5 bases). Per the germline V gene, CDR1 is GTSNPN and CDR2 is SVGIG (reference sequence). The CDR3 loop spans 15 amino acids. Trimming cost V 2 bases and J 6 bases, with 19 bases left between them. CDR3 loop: CAWSMGEGLYHGYTF. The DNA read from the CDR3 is TGTGCCTGGAGTATGGGCGAGGGGCTTTATCATGGC.

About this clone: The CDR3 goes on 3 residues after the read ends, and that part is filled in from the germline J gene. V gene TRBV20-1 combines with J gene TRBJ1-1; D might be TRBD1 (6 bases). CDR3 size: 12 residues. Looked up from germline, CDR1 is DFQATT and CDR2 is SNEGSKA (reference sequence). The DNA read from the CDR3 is TGCAGTGCCTATCGGGGGGGGCAAGAA. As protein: CSAYRGGQE. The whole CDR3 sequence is CSAYRGGQEAFF.

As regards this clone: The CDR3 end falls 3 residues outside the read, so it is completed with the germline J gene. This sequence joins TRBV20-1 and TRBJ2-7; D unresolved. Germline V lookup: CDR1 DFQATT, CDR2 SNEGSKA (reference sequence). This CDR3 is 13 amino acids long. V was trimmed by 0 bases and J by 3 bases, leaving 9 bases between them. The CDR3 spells CSAREPTLYEQYF. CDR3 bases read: TGCAGTGCTAGAGAACCTACGCTCTACGAG.

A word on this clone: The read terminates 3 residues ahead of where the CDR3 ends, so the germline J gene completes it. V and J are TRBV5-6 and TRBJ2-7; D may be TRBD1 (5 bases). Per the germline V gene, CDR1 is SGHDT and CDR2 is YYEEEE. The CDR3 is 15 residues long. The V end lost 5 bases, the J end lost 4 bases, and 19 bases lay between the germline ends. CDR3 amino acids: CASSQGSRLGYEQYF. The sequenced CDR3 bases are TGTGCCAGCAGTCAGGGCAGTCGCTTGGGATACGAG.

CDR3 region: CASSQGLAAYEQYF. CDR3 DNA, as far as it was read: TGTGCCAGCAGCCAGGGACTAGCGGCCTACGAG. The chain recombines TRBV7-2 with TRBJ2-7; 11 bases align to TRBD2. The CDR3 end lies 3 residues beyond the end of the read and is filled in from the germline J gene. The ends lost 5 bases at V and 2 bases at J; junction bases unmatched: 2. Germline lookup yields CDR1 SGHTA and CDR2 FQGNSA. The CDR3 has 14 residues.

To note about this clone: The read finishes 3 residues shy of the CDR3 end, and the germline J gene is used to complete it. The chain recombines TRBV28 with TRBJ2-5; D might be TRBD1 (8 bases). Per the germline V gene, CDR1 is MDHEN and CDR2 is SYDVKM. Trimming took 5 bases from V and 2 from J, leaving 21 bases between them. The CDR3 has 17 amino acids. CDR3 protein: CASSPSGQGGPQETQYF. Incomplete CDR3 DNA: TGTGCCAGCAGTCCATCCGGACAGGGAGGGCCACAAGAGACC.

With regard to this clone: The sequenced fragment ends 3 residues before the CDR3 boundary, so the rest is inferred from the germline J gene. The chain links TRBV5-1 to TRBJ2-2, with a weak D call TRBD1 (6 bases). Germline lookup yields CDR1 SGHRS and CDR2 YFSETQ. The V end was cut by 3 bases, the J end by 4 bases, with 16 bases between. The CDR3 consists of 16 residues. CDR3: CASSYSRDNPTGELFF. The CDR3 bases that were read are TGCGCCAGCAGCTATTCCCGGGACAACCCCACCGGGGAG.

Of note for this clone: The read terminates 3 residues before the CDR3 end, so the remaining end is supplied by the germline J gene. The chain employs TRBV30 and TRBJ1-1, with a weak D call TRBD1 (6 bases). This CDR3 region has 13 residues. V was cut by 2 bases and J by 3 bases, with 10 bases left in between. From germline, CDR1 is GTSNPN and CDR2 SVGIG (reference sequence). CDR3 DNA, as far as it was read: TGTGCCTGGAGTCGACAGGAGGACACTGAA. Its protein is CAWSRQEDTE. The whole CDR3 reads CAWSRQEDTEAFF.

The DNA read from the CDR3 is TGCGCCAGCAGCTCCGAGACAGGGAGCGAG. It is translated as CASSSETGSE. The whole CDR3 sequence is CASSSETGSEQYF. This chain joins TRBV5-1 and TRBJ2-7, with 7 bases fitting TRBD1. The sequence runs out 3 residues before the end of the CDR3; the remainder is reconstructed from the germline J gene. Germline values: CDR1 SGHRS, CDR2 YFSETQ. This CDR3 is built from 13 residues. The trim removed 3 bases at V and 6 bases at J, leaving 6 bases unmatched.

The sequenced CDR3 bases are TGTGCCAGCAGACTCGACAGCTACGAG. It specifies CASRLDSYE. The CDR3 reads in full as CASRLDSYEQYF. V and J are TRBV13 and TRBJ2-7; D is perhaps TRBD1 (5 bases). The CDR3 extends 3 residues past the end of the read, so its final part is completed from the germline J gene. The V gene's germline CDR1 is PRHDT and CDR2 FYEKMQ (reference sequence). This CDR3 contains 12 residues. V was cut by 6 bases and J by 3 bases, with 9 bases left in between. Filled out from reference TRBV13 and TRBJ2-7, the complete variable domain reads AAGVIQSPRHLIKEKRETATLKCYPIPRHDTVYWYQQGPGQDPQFLISFYEKMQSDKGSIPDRFSAQQFSDYHSELNMSSLELGDSALYFCASRLDSYEQYFGPGTRLTVT.

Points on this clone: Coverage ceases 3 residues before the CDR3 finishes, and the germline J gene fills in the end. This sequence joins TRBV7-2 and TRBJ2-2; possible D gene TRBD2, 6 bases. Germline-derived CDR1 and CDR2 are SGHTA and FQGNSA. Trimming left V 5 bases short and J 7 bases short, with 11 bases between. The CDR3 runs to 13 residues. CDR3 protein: CASSETSIGELFF. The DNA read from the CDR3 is TGTGCCAGCAGCGAGACTAGTATCGGGGAG.

CDR3 DNA, as far as it was read: TGCAGTGCTATAAACGGGGGGGGCGGTTACAATGAG. It encodes CSAINGGGGYNE. The entire CDR3 protein is CSAINGGGGYNEQFF. The chain has TRBV20-1 and TRBJ2-1; TRBD2 matches 8 bases. The CDR3 goes on 3 residues after the read ends, and that part is filled in from the germline J gene. The CDR3 extends over 15 amino acids. V lost 4 bases and J lost 4; bases outside the gene matches: 9. Germline V gives CDR1 DFQATT, CDR2 SNEGSKA (reference sequence).

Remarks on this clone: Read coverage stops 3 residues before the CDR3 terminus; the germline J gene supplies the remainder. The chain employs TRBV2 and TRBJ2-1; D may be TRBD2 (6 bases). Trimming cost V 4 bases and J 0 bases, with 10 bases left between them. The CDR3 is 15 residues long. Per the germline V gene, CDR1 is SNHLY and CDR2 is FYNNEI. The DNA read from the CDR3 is TGTGCCAGCAGTGTTGGTAGCGGCTCCTACAATGAG. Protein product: CASSVGSGSYNE. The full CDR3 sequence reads CASSVGSGSYNEQFF. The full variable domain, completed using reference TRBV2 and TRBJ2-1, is EPEVTQTPSHQVTQMGQEVILRCVPISNHLYFYWYRQILGQKVEFLVSFYNNEISEKSEIFDDQFSVERPDGSNFTLKIRSTKLEDSAMYFCASSVGSGSYNEQFFGPGTRLTVL.

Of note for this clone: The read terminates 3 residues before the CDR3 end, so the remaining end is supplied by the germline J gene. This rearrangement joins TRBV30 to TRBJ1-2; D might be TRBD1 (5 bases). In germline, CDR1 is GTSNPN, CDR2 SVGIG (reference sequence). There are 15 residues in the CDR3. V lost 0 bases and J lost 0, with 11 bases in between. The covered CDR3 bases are TGTGCCTGGAGTGTAGACAGAGACTCTAACTATGGC. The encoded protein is CAWSVDRDSNYG. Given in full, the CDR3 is CAWSVDRDSNYGYTF.

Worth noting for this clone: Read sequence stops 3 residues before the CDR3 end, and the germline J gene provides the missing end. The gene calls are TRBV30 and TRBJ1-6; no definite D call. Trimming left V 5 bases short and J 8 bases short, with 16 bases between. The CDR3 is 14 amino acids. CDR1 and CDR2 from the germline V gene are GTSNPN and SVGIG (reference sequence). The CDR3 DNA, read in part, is TGTGCCTGGGCCGGGTGGTTCGCTGATTCACCC. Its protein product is CAWAGWFADSP. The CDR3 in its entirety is CAWAGWFADSPLHF.

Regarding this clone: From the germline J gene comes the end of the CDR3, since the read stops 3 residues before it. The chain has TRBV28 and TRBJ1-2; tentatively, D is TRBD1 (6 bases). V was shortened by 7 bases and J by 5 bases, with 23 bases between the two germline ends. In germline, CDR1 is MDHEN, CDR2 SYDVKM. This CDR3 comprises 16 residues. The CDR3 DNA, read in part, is TGTGCCAGCACCCCGGGGGGGACAAGGACTATTTATGGC. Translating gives CASTPGGTRTIYG. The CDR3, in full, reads CASTPGGTRTIYGYTF.

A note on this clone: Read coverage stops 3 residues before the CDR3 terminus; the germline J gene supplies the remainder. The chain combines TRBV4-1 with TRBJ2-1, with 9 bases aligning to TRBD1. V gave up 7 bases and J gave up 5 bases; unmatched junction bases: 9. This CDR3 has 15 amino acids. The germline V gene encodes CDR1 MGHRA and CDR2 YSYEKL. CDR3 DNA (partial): TGCGCCAGCAAACCGCCGGGACAGGGCAACAATGAG. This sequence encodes CASKPPGQGNNE. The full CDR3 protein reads CASKPPGQGNNEQFF.

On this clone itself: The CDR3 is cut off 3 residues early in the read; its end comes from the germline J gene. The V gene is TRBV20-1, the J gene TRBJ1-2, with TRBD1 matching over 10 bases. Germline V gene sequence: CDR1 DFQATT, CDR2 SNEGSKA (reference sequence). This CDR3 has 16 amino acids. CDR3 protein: CSARDLPTGGAWGYTF. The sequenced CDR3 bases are TGCAGTGCTAGAGATCTTCCGACAGGGGGCGCGTGGGGC.